The text below deals with one T cell receptor beta chain. Its matching antigen is unknown. Using immunoSEQ multiplex PCR, the repertoire was profiled, and TCRdb retains in-frame clones only, with some absent. This table holds about 140,000 clones, almost 85% found once. The entry originates in a study of cytomegalovirus exposure and HLA in healthy donors. General observations from the study: Confirmation was obtained in vitro that a few CMV-associated chains are specific for CMV antigens. The study labeled around 160 TCR beta chains cytomegalovirus-associated.

Trimming left V 0 bases short and J 2 bases short, with 12 bases between. The CDR3 contains 15 residues. CDR1 is SGHRS and CDR2 is YFSETQ in the germline V gene. The clonotype was recovered from a woman aged 30 to 39 in good health and CMV-seronegative. The sample taken for sequencing was PBMCs. J is TRBJ2-7 and V is TRBV5-1; TRBD1 is a possible D gene (5 bases). CDR3 sequence reads: CASSLGAGYPYEQYF. In DNA, the CDR3 is TGCGCCAGCAGCTTGGGTGCAGGGTACCCCTACGAGCAGTACTTC.